The 3 T cell receptor beta chains below all came from one sample that was sequenced in a study of metastatic and nonmetastatic thyroid tumors. All patients were untreated before thyroid surgery. TCRdb reanalyzed the PCR reads via MiXCR. The sample carries more than 20,000 clones, roughly 20% recorded once. Sequencing was carried out using blood. The receptors originated from a female donor with papillary thyroid cancer or a benign thyroid nodule (not recorded which). Some clones in this sample may be carry-over from other donors' samples.

This clone was observed at least ten times. The chain recombines TRBV28 with TRBJ2-1; the D gene is possibly TRBD1 (7 bases). Trimming stripped 6 bases from V and 8 bases from J, with 11 bases between. The germline V gene has CDR1 MDHEN and CDR2 SYDVKM. CDR3 size: 12 residues. The CDR3 reads CASSRGVYEQFF. The CDR3 DNA reads TGTGCCAGCAGCAGGGGGGTTTATGAGCAGTTCTTC. Combining the CDR3 with reference TRBV28 and TRBJ2-1 gives the whole variable domain DVKVTQSSRYLVKRTGEKVFLECVQDMDHENMFWYRQDPGLGLRLIYFSYDVKMKEKGDIPEGYSVSREKKERFSLILESASTNQTSMYLCASSRGVYEQFFGPGTRLTVL.

This clone was seen only once. CDR3 amino acids: CVISLSWQGDEKLFF. CDR3 DNA: TGTGTCATCAGCTTAAGTTGGCAGGGGGATGAAAAACTGTTTTTT. This chain joins TRBV7-2 and TRBJ1-4; 7 nucleotides match TRBD1. This CDR3 contains 15 residues. CDR1 and CDR2 from the germline V gene are SGHTA and FQGNSA.

This clone was seen many times. V gene TRBV5-1 combines with J gene TRBJ1-5; D is ambiguous. V dropped 0 bases and J dropped 4 bases, with 8 bases sitting between them. This CDR3 contains 14 residues. CDR1 and CDR2 (germline): SGHRS, YFSETQ. The CDR3 DNA is TGCGCCAGCAGCTTGGACGGGGAAAATCAGCCCCAGCATTTT. Protein sequence: CASSLDGENQPQHF.